This section outlines one T cell receptor beta chain sequence together with its context. This sample was taken from a study of shared clonotypes between healthy human individuals. At the level of the study: There were three CD4 naive, three CD4 memory, two CD8 naive and one CD8 memory plates per donor.

Splitting of each subset's genomic DNA was done evenly across several immunoSEQ plates. Some clones are missing from TCRdb's copy, which holds only in-frame ones; the method was immunoSEQ multiplex PCR. The sample lists fewer than 2.5 million clones, 80% to 95% occurring once. The CDR3 loop spans 13 amino acids. Germline-derived CDR1 and CDR2 are SGHVS and FQNEAQ. The V segment lost 3 bases and the J segment 6 bases; nucleotides outside the gene matches: 2. Material for sequencing was naive CD4+ T cells from PBMCs. As to subset: CD45RA+ positively selected. The clonotype was recovered from a man aged 18 to 29 in good health. Some clones in this sample may be carry-over from other donors' samples. The rearrangement links TRBV7-8 to TRBJ2-1, with 7 bases identical to TRBD1. The CDR3 sequence is CASSLGTVNEQFF. The CDR3, as DNA: TGTGCCAGCAGCTTGGGGACAGTCAATGAGCAGTTCTTC. The full variable domain, with the rest looked up from reference TRBV7-8 and TRBJ2-1, is GAGVSQSPRYKVAKRGQDVALRCDPISGHVSLFWYQQALGQGPEFLTYFQNEAQLDKSGLPSDRFFAERPEGSVSTLKIQRTQQEDSAVYLCASSLGTVNEQFFGPGTRLTVL.